Each of the 30 T cell receptor beta chains below was sequenced from the same sample in a study of shared clonotypes between healthy human individuals. Produced via immunoSEQ multiplex PCR; TCRdb's table is partial and in-frame only. The sample records about 560,000 clones, around three quarters being singletons. Input material: PBMCs. These receptors all stem from a woman aged 40 to 49 in good health. Some clones in this sample may be carry-over from other donors' samples.

This clone was picked up one time. A much more abundant neighbour one base away suggests this may be a read error. V and J are TRBV7-2 and TRBJ2-1, with 11 bases identical to TRBD1. From germline, CDR1 is SGHTA and CDR2 FQGNSA. V trimming: 4 bases; J trimming: 4 bases; junction bases outside the gene matches: 3. The CDR3 runs to 15 residues. The CDR3, as DNA: TGTGCCAGCAGCTCTGGACAGGGGGCTTACAATGAGCAGTTCTTC. It codes for CASSSGQGAYNEQFF.

The chain couples TRBV5-4 to TRBJ2-5; 10 nucleotides line up with TRBD2. Germline V lookup: CDR1 SGHNT, CDR2 YYREEE (reference sequence). The CDR3 is made up of 16 amino acids. V lost 2 bases, J lost 4 bases, and 8 bases stayed unmatched. The CDR3 DNA reads TGTGCCAGCAGCTTTGGGGGGAGGACTAGCGGAGAGACCCAGTACTTC. It encodes CASSFGGRTSGETQYF. Supplemented by reference TRBV5-4 and TRBJ2-5, the full variable domain reads ETGVTQSPTHLIKTRGQQVTLRCSSQSGHNTVSWYQQALGQGPQFIFQYYREEENGRGNFPPRFSGLQFPNYSSELNVNALELDDSALYLCASSFGGRTSGETQYFGPGTRLLVL.

The CDR3 DNA reads as TGTGCCAGCAGCTTGGGAGCGGGTCGAACCCGAACAGACAATGAGCAGTTCTTC. It codes for CASSLGAGRTRTDNEQFF. The V and J genes are TRBV5-4 and TRBJ2-1, with a possible D match to TRBD2 (6 bases). Germline-derived CDR1 and CDR2 are SGHNT and YYREEE (reference sequence). V lost 0 bases to trimming and J lost 5 bases, with 21 bases between them. There are 18 residues in the CDR3.

The V gene is TRBV5-1, the J gene TRBJ1-5, with 8 bases identical to TRBD1. After removal of 1 base from V and 2 bases from J, the junction contained 8 bases not matched to a gene. The germline V gene encodes CDR1 SGHRS and CDR2 YFSETQ. The CDR3 has 17 amino acids. The CDR3 coding sequence is TGCGCCAGCAGCTTGACCTTTCTGACAGGGGGCAATCAGCCCCAGCATTTT. Translation gives CASSLTFLTGGNQPQHF.

This chain joins TRBV30 and TRBJ1-1, with a tentative D call TRBD1 (6 bases). This CDR3 is 14 amino acids long. Trimming took 4 bases from V and 3 from J, leaving 15 bases between them. Germline V gene data show CDR1 as GTSNPN and CDR2 as SVGIG (reference sequence). The CDR3 is CAWIHAGEHTEAFF. The CDR3 region has the DNA TGTGCCTGGATTCACGCAGGGGAACACACTGAAGCTTTCTTT.

The rearrangement links TRBV28 to TRBJ1-2; TRBD1 might be the D (6 bases). V was cut by 6 bases and J by 2 bases, with 19 bases left in between. The CDR3 has 16 residues. In germline, CDR1 is MDHEN, CDR2 SYDVKM. The CDR3 loop reads CASRGSRRGLNYGYTF. CDR3 DNA: TGTGCCAGCAGGGGATCGCGCAGGGGACTAAACTATGGCTACACCTTC.

The genes are TRBV6-5 and TRBJ1-1; D is perhaps TRBD1 (5 bases). CDR1 MNHEY and CDR2 SVGAGI come from the germline V gene. The CDR3 spans 14 residues. V was pared by 5 bases and J by 5 bases, with 15 bases between. As DNA, the CDR3 is TGTGCCAGCAGTACAGAGGGACCACAAACTGAAGCTTTCTTT. It translates to CASSTEGPQTEAFF.

As concerns this clone: This specimen includes other DNA sequences encoding the same CDR3. The gene calls are TRBV5-1 and TRBJ1-4, with 9 bases fitting TRBD1. Germline CDR1 is SGHRS and CDR2 is YFSETQ. CDR3 size: 14 residues. Trimming at V came to 4 bases and at J to 6 bases, leaving 4 bases not matched to a gene. The CDR3 nucleotides are TGCGCCAGCAGCCCGGACAGGGGCGATGAAAAACTGTTTTTT. It specifies CASSPDRGDEKLFF.

J is TRBJ1-2 and V is TRBV27; 7 nucleotides line up with TRBD1. CDR3 length: 14 residues. In germline, CDR1 is MNHEY, CDR2 SMNVEV (reference sequence). V trimming: 5 bases; J trimming: 4 bases; junction bases outside the gene matches: 7. CDR3 sequence: CASSPSRGLYGYTF. DNA for the CDR3: TGTGCCAGCAGTCCCTCAAGGGGGCTCTATGGCTACACCTTC.

There are a few counts of this clone. The V call is TRBV7-9, the J call TRBJ2-5; TRBD2 aligns across 10 bases. Germline lookup yields CDR1 SEHNR and CDR2 FQNEAQ (reference sequence). The CDR3 is made up of 16 amino acids. The V segment lost 4 bases and the J segment 2 bases; nucleotides outside the gene matches: 7. CDR3: CASSSRTSGIQETQYF. CDR3 in DNA: TGTGCCAGCAGCTCCAGGACTAGCGGTATACAAGAGACCCAGTACTTC.

This clone was found a few times. This rearrangement joins TRBV6-1 to TRBJ2-7, with TRBD2 identical over 10 bases. Per the germline V gene, CDR1 is MNHNS and CDR2 is SASEGT. The trim removed 0 bases at V and 3 bases at J, leaving 2 bases unmatched. CDR3 length: 15 residues. This CDR3 reads CASSEAGTSVYEQYF. The CDR3 nucleotides are TGTGCCAGCAGTGAAGCCGGGACTAGCGTCTACGAGCAGTACTTC.

This clone has a single count. The chain couples TRBV25-1 to TRBJ2-5; 11 nucleotides match TRBD1. CDR3 length: 15 residues. Trimming took 8 bases from V and 3 from J; bases not matched to a gene: 8. Germline CDR1 is MGHDK and CDR2 is SYGVNS. The CDR3 DNA follows: TGTGCCAGCCAGAAGAAGGGACAGGGGGAAGAGACCCAGTACTTC. This encodes CASQKKGQGEETQYF.

As concerns this clone: This sample includes further DNA sequences coding for the same CDR3. The chain combines TRBV28 with TRBJ1-1; weak D call: TRBD1 (6 bases). This CDR3 has 13 residues. Per the germline V gene, CDR1 is MDHEN and CDR2 is SYDVKM. Trimming stripped 4 bases from V and 4 bases from J, with 10 bases between. CDR3 in DNA: TGTGCCAGCAGTTATGAAGGGGGCACTGAAGCTTTCTTT. Amino acid sequence: CASSYEGGTEAFF.

The chain links TRBV5-5 to TRBJ1-3, with 8 bases that match TRBD1. This CDR3 is 17 amino acids long. The junction had 9 bases not matched to a gene; V was cut back by 3 bases and J by 1 base. Germline CDR1 and CDR2: SGHKS and YYEKEE (reference sequence). CDR3 in amino acids: CASSSRTGGLSGNTIYF. As DNA, the CDR3 is TGTGCCAGCAGCTCACGCACAGGGGGATTATCTGGAAACACCATATATTTT.

The CDR3 DNA is TGTGCCAGCAGCATTCGTCTCCGGGACAGGGATGGAAACACCATATATTTT. It is translated as CASSIRLRDRDGNTIYF. This chain joins TRBV21-1 and TRBJ1-3; the table's D call, TRBD1, has no DNA check behind it. TRBV21-1 constitutes a pseudogene. The CDR3 extends over 17 amino acids.

The chain uses TRBV27 and TRBJ1-1; D not certain. Trimming pared 3 bases from V and 0 bases from J, leaving 8 bases between. This CDR3 is 14 amino acids long. Germline V gene lookup returns CDR1 MNHEY and CDR2 SMNVEV (reference sequence). The CDR3 spells CASSFSGLNTEAFF. In DNA, the CDR3 is TGTGCCAGCAGTTTTTCGGGATTGAACACTGAAGCTTTCTTT.

The chain couples TRBV7-3 to TRBJ1-1; D uncertain. This CDR3 contains 13 residues. V was shortened by 6 bases and J by 4 bases, with 12 bases between the two germline ends. Germline V lookup: CDR1 SGHTA, CDR2 FQGTGA. CDR3: CASRRKGGTEAFF. CDR3 in DNA: TGTGCCAGCAGGCGTAAGGGAGGCACTGAAGCTTTCTTT.

The chain links TRBV6-5 to TRBJ2-7; TRBD2 aligns across 11 bases. Germline CDR1 MNHEY, CDR2 SVGAGI. The CDR3 has 14 residues. V was pared by 10 bases and J by 2 bases, with 7 bases of the junction left unmatched. The CDR3 DNA sequence: TGTGCCACCAAGGGACTAGCGGTGACCTACGAGCAGTACTTC. Its translation: CATKGLAVTYEQYF.

V usage is TRBV7-2 and J usage is TRBJ1-1; a possible D gene is TRBD1 (6 bases). Trimming took off 5 bases at V and 6 bases at J, with 16 bases between the two ends. The CDR3 is 14 amino acids. Germline-derived CDR1 and CDR2 are SGHTA and FQGNSA. CDR3 sequence (DNA): TGTGCCAGCAGCCTGGGCCTCAGGGGCCCTGAAGCTTTCTTT. Amino acid sequence: CASSLGLRGPEAFF.

The chain's CDR3 is CSVEGFAGTSGYNEQFF. For the CDR3, the DNA is TGCAGCGTTGAAGGGTTCGCAGGGACTAGCGGCTACAATGAGCAGTTCTTC. This chain joins TRBV29-1 and TRBJ2-7; 11 bases are shared with TRBD2. The J call is in doubt because the DNA end fits TRBJ2-1 better. This CDR3 is built from 17 residues. The germline gives CDR1 SQVTM, CDR2 ANQGSEA.

The rearrangement uses TRBV27 and TRBJ2-1, with D hard to call. There are 11 residues in the CDR3. Germline V gives CDR1 MNHEY, CDR2 SMNVEV (reference sequence). With 7 bases removed from V and 8 bases from J, the gap between germline ends came to 9 bases. CDR3 in DNA: TGTGCCAGCAAACAAGTCCATGAGCAGTTCTTC. Its protein product is CASKQVHEQFF.

The V gene is TRBV6-1, the J gene TRBJ2-1, with D unclear. With 6 bases removed from V and 0 bases from J, the gap between germline ends came to 9 bases. The V gene's germline CDR1 is MNHNS and CDR2 SASEGT. This CDR3 spans 14 amino acids. The CDR3 region has the DNA TGTGCCAGCAGCCTATACGGCTCCTACAATGAGCAGTTCTTC. Its protein is CASSLYGSYNEQFF.

The chain links TRBV25-1 to TRBJ1-1, with D maybe TRBD1 (5 bases). The CDR3 sequence is 16 residues long. Germline CDR1 MGHDK, CDR2 SYGVNS. Trimming cost V 3 bases and J 0 bases, with 14 bases left between them. The CDR3 here is CASSENFGGLNTEAFF. The CDR3 bases are TGTGCCAGCAGTGAGAATTTCGGGGGTCTGAACACTGAAGCTTTCTTT.

The chain has TRBV28 and TRBJ2-7; no clear D. Germline CDR1 is MDHEN and CDR2 is SYDVKM. The CDR3 has 11 residues. Deletions cut 3 bases from V and 6 bases from J, with 6 bases between. The CDR3 nucleotides read TGTGCCAGCAGTTTGAGACTCGAGCAGTACTTC. Translating it yields CASSLRLEQYF.

This clone was detected only once. The genes are TRBV25-1 and TRBJ2-1; a weak D match, TRBD2 (5 bases). Between the trimmed V and J ends, which lost 2 bases and 9 bases, there was a span of 14 bases. This CDR3 region has 14 residues. Germline V gene sequence: CDR1 MGHDK, CDR2 SYGVNS. CDR3 loop: CASSEGLPGIEQFF. In nucleotides, the CDR3 is TGTGCCAGCAGTGAAGGACTCCCCGGCATTGAGCAGTTCTTC.

The V call is TRBV7-3, the J call TRBJ2-5; 8 nucleotides match TRBD2. The V gene's germline CDR1 is SGHTA and CDR2 FQGTGA. The CDR3 is 15 residues long. Unmatched junction bases numbered 7, after V lost 2 bases and J lost 5 bases. The CDR3 spells CASSLLGSGSETQYF. CDR3 bases: TGTGCCAGCAGCTTATTGGGGAGCGGGAGTGAGACCCAGTACTTC.

The gene calls are TRBV2 and TRBJ2-5; TRBD1 might be the D (6 bases). The CDR3 sequence is 13 residues long. V was pared by 4 bases and J by 4 bases, with 10 bases between. The germline gives CDR1 SNHLY, CDR2 FYNNEI. This CDR3 is CASSAGAGETQYF. Written as DNA, the CDR3 is TGTGCCAGCAGTGCAGGGGCGGGAGAGACCCAGTACTTC.

The chain employs TRBV5-5 and TRBJ2-2; TRBD1 aligns across 7 bases. The junction had 6 bases not matched to a gene; V was cut back by 4 bases and J by 6 bases. CDR3 length: 14 residues. CDR1 SGHKS and CDR2 YYEKEE come from the germline V gene (reference sequence). The CDR3 coding sequence is TGTGCCAGCAGCCCCCGAGACAGGGCCGGGGAGCTGTTTTTT. It encodes CASSPRDRAGELFF.

The chain combines TRBV30 with TRBJ2-5; D gene uncertain. The CDR3 is made up of 14 amino acids. Trimming removed 3 bases at V and 5 bases at J, with 16 bases between. Looked up from germline, CDR1 is GTSNPN and CDR2 is SVGIG (reference sequence). The CDR3 nucleotides read TGTGCCTGGAGCGCTACGCGAGAAAGGGAGACCCAGTACTTC. Translated: CAWSATRERETQYF.

This clone occurred a few times. The CDR3 nucleotides read TGTGCCAGCAGCTCGGGACAGGGGATGGACGAGCAGTACTTC. Its translation is CASSSGQGMDEQYF. The chain links TRBV5-8 to TRBJ2-7; TRBD1 aligns across 10 bases. V was clipped by 3 bases and J by 5 bases; unmatched bases: 5. The germline CDR1 and CDR2 sequences are SGHTS and YDEGEE. The length of the CDR3 is 14 residues.